This entry is about one TCR beta chain. An end of the junction differs from the germline gene, which may be a read error. Germline V gene lookup returns CDR1 SGDLS and CDR2 YYNGEE. This CDR3 comprises 17 residues. Sequencing was performed with immunoSEQ multiplex PCR; in TCRdb, only in-frame clones are kept and a portion is missing. The profile shows 99,000 or so clones, more than 85% of them singletons. The record originates from a study of cytomegalovirus exposure and HLA in healthy donors. The receptor comes from a woman under 30 in good health and CMV-seropositive. The chain recombines TRBV9 with TRBJ1-3; 7 bases are shared with TRBD1. Specimen: PBMCs. The CDR3 DNA sequence: TGTGCCAGCAGTGGTCGGGACAGTCTTACCTCTGGGAACACCATATATTTT. Translated: CASSGRDSLTSGNTIYF.